The 11 T cell receptor beta chains below all came from one sample that was sequenced in a study of blood T cell repertoires in COVID-19. Assay used: immunoSEQ multiplex PCR; TCRdb lists only in-frame clones, some missing. The sample lists under 500,000 clones; roughly nine tenths were seen once. The sequenced sample consisted of PBMCs or T cells enriched from blood (not recorded which). The receptor source for this set is a woman in her late teens or twenties with acute COVID-19.

The chain combines TRBV5-4 with TRBJ2-1; TRBD2 aligns across 10 bases. J gave up 0 bases and V 0 bases, and 6 bases lay outside the gene matches. CDR1 is SGHNT, CDR2 YYREEE, per germline (reference sequence). The CDR3 length is 18 residues. CDR3 residues: CASSLGPSGSSSYNEQFF. The CDR3 DNA reads TGTGCCAGCAGCTTGGGTCCTAGCGGGAGTAGCTCCTACAATGAGCAGTTCTTC.

CDR3 region: CASRLAGGETQYF. DNA for the CDR3: TGTGCCAGCAGGCTAGCGGGAGGAGAGACCCAGTACTTC. This chain connects TRBV12-3 or TRBV12-4 to TRBJ2-5; 11 bases map to TRBD2. With 6 bases clipped from V and 4 bases from J, the junction kept 1 base outside the gene matches. The CDR3 extends over 13 amino acids.

Concerning this clone itself: The sample has other DNA sequences that encode this CDR3 too. The V call is TRBV2, the J call TRBJ1-5; tentatively, D is TRBD1 (6 bases). Looked up from germline, CDR1 is SNHLY and CDR2 is FYNNEI. CDR3 length: 13 residues. V was clipped by 9 bases and J by 1 base, with 10 bases between them. The CDR3: CASGTQSNQPQHF. Here the CDR3 DNA reads TGTGCCAGTGGGACACAAAGCAATCAGCCCCAGCATTTT.

This chain uses TRBV14 with TRBJ1-3; TRBD1 might be the D (6 bases). The CDR3 runs 14 residues. The V and J ends lost 0 bases and 8 bases respectively, with 11 bases between them. Germline V gives CDR1 SGHDN, CDR2 FVKESK. The CDR3 spells CASSQDGGAYTIYF. The DNA for the CDR3 is TGTGCCAGCAGCCAAGATGGGGGGGCCTACACCATATATTTT.

This sequence joins TRBV7-9 and TRBJ1-2, with 7 bases aligning to TRBD1. The V gene's germline CDR1 is SEHNR and CDR2 FQNEAQ (reference sequence). CDR3 size: 16 residues. Trimming took 7 bases from V and 0 from J; bases not matched to a gene: 11. The CDR3 reads CASIRQGKGANYGYTF. The CDR3 DNA reads as TGTGCCAGCATAAGACAGGGAAAGGGAGCTAACTATGGCTACACCTTC.

CDR3 sequence reads: CATSRDSGRGYKNIQYF. The CDR3 DNA sequence: TGTGCCACCAGCAGAGATTCGGGGCGGGGGTACAAAAACATTCAGTACTTC. V is TRBV15 and J is TRBJ2-4; TRBD2 matches 7 bases. CDR1 and CDR2 (germline): LNHNV, YYDKDF (reference sequence). The CDR3 sequence is 17 residues long. V trimming: 0 bases; J trimming: 3 bases; junction bases outside the gene matches: 8.

This clone showed up just once. The V and J genes are TRBV18 and TRBJ1-3, with 9 nucleotides matching TRBD1. Germline V gene lookup returns CDR1 KGHSH and CDR2 LQKENI. This CDR3 contains 15 residues. The V segment lost 5 bases and the J segment 2 bases; nucleotides outside the gene matches: 4. The CDR3 DNA reads TGTGCCAGCTCATCCGGACAGGGGACTGGAAACACCATATATTTT. The encoded protein is CASSSGQGTGNTIYF.

V and J are TRBV14 and TRBJ1-6, with a possible D match to TRBD1 (5 bases). CDR3 length: 13 amino acids. Germline V lookup: CDR1 SGHDN, CDR2 FVKESK. Trimming removed 2 bases from V and 8 bases from J, with 7 bases in between. CDR3 in amino acids: CASSQRGDSPLHF. DNA of the CDR3: TGTGCCAGCAGCCAACGGGGGGATTCACCCCTCCACTTT.

Concerning this clone: A read error may account for a junction end that differs from germline. The chain carries TRBV7-7 and TRBJ2-3; TRBD1 aligns across 8 bases. Looked up from germline, CDR1 is SSHAT and CDR2 is FNYEAQ (reference sequence). The CDR3 consists of 15 residues. CDR3 amino acids: CASSPGQGSTDTQYF. The DNA for the CDR3 is TGTGCTAGCAGCCCCGGACAGGGAAGCACAGATACGCAGTATTTT.

The rearrangement joins TRBV3-1 (or the pseudogene TRBV3-2) to TRBJ2-1, with a possible D match to TRBD1 (5 bases). The CDR3 extends over 12 amino acids. Germline loops: CDR1 LGHDT, CDR2 YNNKEL (reference sequence). Trimming left V 4 bases short and J 10 bases short, with 11 bases between. CDR3 DNA sequence: TGTGCCAGCAGCCTTCAGGGTATGGAGCAGTTCTTC. Translated, it gives CASSLQGMEQFF.

This clone appeared once. This rearrangement joins TRBV5-1 to TRBJ2-7, with 10 positions matching TRBD1. In germline, CDR1 is SGHRS, CDR2 YFSETQ. The CDR3 runs 18 residues. After removal of 0 bases from V and 4 bases from J, the junction contained 13 bases not matched to a gene. The CDR3 loop is CASSLDPRDRGQNYEQYF. The CDR3 region has the DNA TGCGCCAGCAGCTTGGATCCAAGGGACAGGGGCCAGAATTACGAGCAGTACTTC.